Following are 30 T cell receptor beta chains from one sample sequenced in a study of control samples from healthy donors and cancer patients. Method: immunoSEQ multiplex PCR; TCRdb's copy keeps in-frame clones and lacks some. The data hold 150,000 to 200,000 clones, with 80% to 90% observed a single time. Sequenced sample: blood. These receptors originate from a woman in her 30s in good health.

This chain uses TRBV5-4 with TRBJ2-4; D might be TRBD1 (6 bases). Between the trimmed V and J ends, which lost 1 base and 3 bases, there was a span of 8 bases. From germline, CDR1 is SGHNT and CDR2 YYREEE (reference sequence). The CDR3 has 14 amino acids. CDR3 in amino acids: CASSLSGVKNIQYF. The DNA of the CDR3 is TGTGCCAGCAGCTTGTCAGGGGTCAAAAACATTCAGTACTTC.

V gene TRBV20-1 combines with J gene TRBJ2-3; D is ambiguous. The CDR3 has 11 residues. CDR1 is DFQATT, CDR2 SNEGSKA, per germline (reference sequence). Trimming removed 6 bases from V and 4 bases from J, with 8 bases in between. CDR3 sequence reads: CSASLSDTQYF. DNA of the CDR3: TGCAGTGCCAGCTTATCAGATACGCAGTATTTT.

This clone occurred once. The gene calls are TRBV5-4 and TRBJ2-5, with D unclear. The length of the CDR3 is 14 residues. V lost 4 bases and J 5 bases, leaving 15 bases between the germline ends. Germline-derived CDR1 and CDR2 are SGHNT and YYREEE (reference sequence). The CDR3 DNA is TGTGCCAGCAGCCCGACTTTAGTCGGGGAGACCCAGTACTTC. Protein: CASSPTLVGETQYF.

This chain connects TRBV15 to TRBJ1-5; D uncertain. The V end lost 5 bases, the J end lost 6 bases, and 11 bases lay between the germline ends. The germline CDR1 and CDR2 sequences are LNHNV and YYDKDF (reference sequence). The length of the CDR3 is 13 residues. DNA for the CDR3: TGTGCCACCAGCGGAGGGCCGGGTCAGCCCCAGCATTTT. This sequence encodes CATSGGPGQPQHF.

This clone was detected once. The rearrangement joins TRBV9 to TRBJ1-6; D gene uncertain. Trimming left V 6 bases short and J 4 bases short, with 20 bases between. CDR3 length: 17 residues. Germline loops: CDR1 SGDLS, CDR2 YYNGEE. In DNA, the CDR3 is TGTGCCAGCACAGCGACCATAGGTGGGGTGTATAATTCACCCCTCCACTTT. The encoded protein is CASTATIGGVYNSPLHF.

This sequence joins TRBV5-4 and TRBJ2-3; 10 nucleotides agree with TRBD2. The CDR3 sequence is 16 residues long. Germline values: CDR1 SGHNT, CDR2 YYREEE (reference sequence). With V trimmed by 4 bases and J by 0 bases, 5 bases remained unmatched. CDR3 coding DNA: TGTGCCAGCAGCCACCGAGCGGGGGGGAGCACAGATACGCAGTATTTT. This gives the protein CASSHRAGGSTDTQYF.

The V and J genes are TRBV5-1 and TRBJ1-1; 7 bases fit TRBD1. Trimming at V came to 5 bases and at J to 0 bases, leaving 7 bases not matched to a gene. Germline lookup yields CDR1 SGHRS and CDR2 YFSETQ. This CDR3 comprises 15 residues. Here the CDR3 reads CASRGQQGMNTEAFF. The CDR3 DNA reads TGCGCCAGCAGAGGACAACAGGGGATGAACACTGAAGCTTTCTTT.

The rearrangement uses TRBV11-2 and TRBJ2-7; D unresolved. The V gene's germline CDR1 is SGHAT and CDR2 FQNNGV. The ends were cut back, 7 bases at V and 5 bases at J, with 24 bases in the middle. This CDR3 region has 16 residues. CDR3 bases: TGTGCCAGCACCCCCGCGTCCCCGTGGGCGTCGGACGAGCAGTACTTC. This codes for CASTPASPWASDEQYF.

The chain joins TRBV5-1 to TRBJ1-6; a possible D gene is TRBD1 (5 bases). This CDR3 contains 15 residues. Germline loops: CDR1 SGHRS, CDR2 YFSETQ. Deletions cut 4 bases from V and 10 bases from J, with 18 bases between. CDR3 in DNA: TGCGCCAGCAGCCCGGGACTCTCCAAGGGATCACCCCTCCACTTT. Its translation is CASSPGLSKGSPLHF.

The J gene is TRBJ2-5, the V gene TRBV11-2; no clear D gene. Per the germline V gene, CDR1 is SGHAT and CDR2 is FQNNGV. The CDR3 is 12 amino acids. Trimming cost V 2 bases and J 5 bases, with 6 bases left between them. CDR3 coding DNA: TGTGCCAGCAGCTTATTAAGGGAGACCCAGTACTTC. Its translation: CASSLLRETQYF.

The chain couples TRBV3-1 (or the pseudogene TRBV3-2) to TRBJ2-3; 12 bases match TRBD2. This CDR3 contains 15 residues. The ends lost 7 bases at V and 4 bases at J; junction bases unmatched: 6. The germline V gene encodes CDR1 LGHDT and CDR2 YNNKEL (reference sequence). The CDR3 region has the DNA TGTGCCAGCACCCCGACTAGCGGGAGCGCAGATACGCAGTATTTT. Translating it yields CASTPTSGSADTQYF.

The chain uses TRBV2 and TRBJ2-7, with 9 nucleotides matching TRBD2. The germline gives CDR1 SNHLY, CDR2 FYNNEI. Losses at the gene ends were 6 bases for V and 0 bases for J; bases not matched to a gene: 9. This CDR3 spans 16 amino acids. CDR3 sequence: CASRLRLAVSSYEQYF. The CDR3 region has the DNA TGTGCCAGCAGGTTAAGACTAGCGGTAAGCTCCTACGAGCAGTACTTC.

This chain joins TRBV28 and TRBJ1-3; D call uncertain. V was cut by 6 bases and J by 4 bases, with 1 base left in between. Germline lookup yields CDR1 MDHEN and CDR2 SYDVKM. CDR3 length: 10 amino acids. CDR3 loop: CASRGNTIYF. CDR3 bases: TGTGCCAGCAGGGGAAACACCATATATTTT.

This clone was seen repeatedly, ten times or more. The genes are TRBV27 and TRBJ2-7; D not resolved. Trimming took 5 bases from V and 3 from J, leaving 17 bases between them. Looked up from germline, CDR1 is MNHEY and CDR2 is SMNVEV (reference sequence). There are 15 residues in the CDR3. The CDR3 reads CASSLGSGVVYEQYF. Written as DNA, the CDR3 is TGTGCCAGCAGTCTAGGGTCCGGAGTGGTCTACGAGCAGTACTTC.

The chain combines TRBV24-1 with TRBJ1-2, with D hard to call. This CDR3 spans 13 amino acids. Germline V gene sequence: CDR1 KGHDR, CDR2 SFDVKD. The ends were cut back, 5 bases at V and 1 base at J, with 7 bases in the middle. The CDR3 reads CATSVGSNYGYTF. The CDR3 DNA reads TGTGCCACCAGTGTGGGCAGTAACTATGGCTACACCTTC.

V gene TRBV28 combines with J gene TRBJ2-1; D remains ambiguous. This CDR3 has 13 amino acids. CDR1 is MDHEN, CDR2 SYDVKM, per germline. Trimming took 1 base from V and 3 from J, leaving 4 bases between them. This CDR3 is CASSLFSYNEQFF. The CDR3 nucleotides are TGTGCCAGCAGTTTATTCAGCTACAATGAGCAGTTCTTC.

The J gene is TRBJ2-3, the V gene TRBV6-5; 7 bases align to TRBD2. V shed 8 bases, J shed 1 base, and the junction held 3 bases outside the gene matches. Looked up from germline, CDR1 is MNHEY and CDR2 is SVGAGI. CDR3 length equals 13 residues. The CDR3: CASLLAGTDTQYF. The CDR3 coding sequence is TGTGCCAGCCTTCTAGCGGGCACAGATACGCAGTATTTT.

This sequence joins TRBV3-1 (or the pseudogene TRBV3-2) and TRBJ2-1; TRBD2 matches 8 bases. V lost 4 bases, J lost 16 bases, and 9 bases stayed unmatched. CDR3 length: 12 residues. Per germline, CDR1 LGHDT and CDR2 YNNKEL (reference sequence). The CDR3 is CASSRSGGPIFF. The CDR3 region has the DNA TGTGCCAGCAGCCGCAGCGGGGGCCCCATCTTCTTC.

This clone was seen a few times. Other nucleotide sequences from this sample produce the same CDR3. The V call is TRBV2, the J call TRBJ1-4; possibly TRBD1 for D (5 bases). Trimming removed 8 bases from V and 8 bases from J, with 18 bases in between. Germline V gene data show CDR1 as SNHLY and CDR2 as FYNNEI. The CDR3 is made up of 14 amino acids. In nucleotides, the CDR3 is TGTGCCAGCGGGGACTCGGTCCCCCGGGAAAAACTGTTTTTT. Protein sequence: CASGDSVPREKLFF.

This chain connects TRBV4-1 to TRBJ1-3; D may be TRBD1 (5 bases). The V and J ends lost 0 bases and 6 bases respectively, with 15 bases between them. Germline V CDR1 and CDR2: MGHRA, YSYEKL. This CDR3 comprises 16 residues. The CDR3 DNA is TGCGCCAGCAGCCAAGAGGGGGGGAATGTGGCAAACACCATATATTTT. Amino acids: CASSQEGGNVANTIYF.

The chain joins TRBV15 to TRBJ2-1; the match to TRBD2 covers 7 bases. The CDR3 has 17 amino acids. V lost 0 bases, J lost 5 bases, and 10 bases stayed unmatched. Germline V gene data show CDR1 as LNHNV and CDR2 as YYDKDF (reference sequence). CDR3 nucleotide sequence: TGTGCCACCAGCAGAGATCTAATAGCTAGCGGAGACAATGAGCAGTTCTTC. Amino acid sequence: CATSRDLIASGDNEQFF.

This rearrangement joins TRBV10-3 to TRBJ2-5; D is perhaps TRBD2 (6 bases). The CDR3 consists of 13 residues. The V gene's germline CDR1 is ENHRY and CDR2 SYGVKD. V was clipped by 6 bases and J by 4 bases, with 12 bases between them. The CDR3 reads CAISAGTGETQYF. CDR3 coding DNA: TGTGCCATCAGCGCGGGGACCGGAGAGACCCAGTACTTC.

This chain joins TRBV5-1 and TRBJ2-2, with D unresolved. Between the trimmed V and J ends, which lost 3 bases and 6 bases, there was a span of 12 bases. The CDR3 sequence is 14 residues long. CDR1 SGHRS and CDR2 YFSETQ come from the germline V gene. The CDR3 DNA sequence: TGCGCCAGCAGCTACGATCCCCCCTCCGGGGAGCTGTTTTTT. This codes for CASSYDPPSGELFF.

The V gene is TRBV6-5, the J gene TRBJ2-4, with 7 bases that match TRBD2. Germline trimming cut 8 bases from V and 8 bases from J; bases unmatched to any gene: 3. The CDR3 has 11 amino acids. Germline loops: CDR1 MNHEY, CDR2 SVGAGI. The CDR3 loop is CASGEGYIQYF. The CDR3 DNA reads TGTGCCAGCGGGGAGGGATACATTCAGTACTTC.

The chain employs TRBV5-6 and TRBJ1-1; D not certain. V shed 0 bases and J shed 4 bases, with 13 bases lying between them. Germline V CDR1 and CDR2: SGHDT, YYEEEE. The CDR3 totals 15 residues. The CDR3, as DNA: TGTGCCAGCAGCTTGGTACCTACGGCTGGCACTGAAGCTTTCTTT. It translates to CASSLVPTAGTEAFF.

This sequence joins TRBV28 and TRBJ2-7, with D perhaps matching TRBD2 (8 bases). Germline loops: CDR1 MDHEN, CDR2 SYDVKM. V gave up 5 bases and J gave up 5 bases, with 19 bases separating them. The CDR3 extends over 15 amino acids. CDR3 coding DNA: TGTGCCAGCAGTGGTTCAGGGGGACTAGGCGACGAGCAGTACTTC. Its protein is CASSGSGGLGDEQYF.

This clone was detected only a few times. The chain recombines TRBV5-1 with TRBJ2-5; no clear D gene. V shed 0 bases and J shed 3 bases, with 12 bases lying between them. In germline, CDR1 is SGHRS, CDR2 YFSETQ. The CDR3 length is 15 residues. This chain's CDR3 is CASSLVARPEETQYF. The CDR3 region has the DNA TGCGCCAGCAGCTTGGTGGCCAGGCCAGAAGAGACCCAGTACTTC. Looking up the rest from reference TRBV5-1 and TRBJ2-5 gives the full variable domain: KAGVTQTPRYLIKTRGQQVTLSCSPISGHRSVSWYQQTPGQGLQFLFEYFSETQRNKGNFPGRFSGRQFSNSRSEMNVSTLELGDSALYLCASSLVARPEETQYFGPGTRLLVL.

This sequence joins TRBV29-1 and TRBJ2-1, with a tentative D call TRBD2 (5 bases). The V end lost 4 bases, the J end lost 9 bases, and 10 bases lay between the germline ends. CDR3 length equals 11 residues. The V gene's germline CDR1 is SQVTM and CDR2 ANQGSEA. CDR3 sequence: CSVATSGEQFF. The CDR3 nucleotides read TGCAGCGTTGCTACTAGTGGTGAGCAGTTCTTC.

This chain uses TRBV29-1 with TRBJ2-7, with D possibly TRBD2 on 6 matching bases. The germline V and J ends were trimmed by 3 bases and 0 bases, with 9 bases remaining between them. CDR1 SQVTM and CDR2 ANQGSEA come from the germline V gene. This CDR3 has 13 amino acids. The CDR3 sequence: CSVEGGNSYEQYF. The CDR3 DNA reads as TGCAGCGTTGAGGGCGGGAACTCCTACGAGCAGTACTTC.

CDR3: CASSPSGLGRHEQFF. In nucleotides, the CDR3 is TGTGCCAGCAGTCCTTCGGGACTAGGTCGCCATGAGCAGTTCTTC. This rearrangement joins TRBV28 to TRBJ2-1, with TRBD2 matching over 8 bases. This CDR3 has 15 amino acids. J gave up 8 bases and V 5 bases, and 11 bases lay outside the gene matches. Germline V gives CDR1 MDHEN, CDR2 SYDVKM.